Presented here are 14 T cell receptor beta chains from one specimen sequenced in a study of tumour-infiltrating T cells in Burkitt lymphoma. The data were produced by immunoSEQ multiplex PCR, yet TCRdb's version contains in-frame clones alone and is incomplete. The sample lists a few thousand clones; 16% were seen once. The source material was tumor tissue. These receptors all come from a human donor with diffuse large B-cell lymphoma. Some clones in this sample may be carry-over from other donors' samples.

This clone was seen a few times. The chain couples TRBV7-4 to TRBJ1-1; 7 bases align to TRBD1. The CDR3 loop spans 13 amino acids. CDR1 SGHVT and CDR2 SQSDAQ come from the germline V gene. Losses at the gene ends were 5 bases for V and 5 bases for J; bases not matched to a gene: 5. CDR3 in DNA: TGTGCCAGCAGCCCCCGGGACAGTACTGAAGCTTTCTTT. It encodes CASSPRDSTEAFF.

The chain joins TRBV5-6 to TRBJ2-5; no clear D. The germline gives CDR1 SGHDT, CDR2 YYEEEE. V was trimmed by 0 bases and J by 3 bases, leaving 9 bases between them. The CDR3 runs to 14 residues. CDR3 DNA: TGTGCCAGCAGCTTGGCTAAGGCAGAAGAGACCCAGTACTTC. Translated: CASSLAKAEETQYF.

This clone was picked up a small number of times. The rearrangement links TRBV19 to TRBJ2-3, with D hard to call. This CDR3 has 14 residues. Trimming left V 4 bases short and J 6 bases short, with 14 bases between. Germline assignment: CDR1 LNHDA and CDR2 SQIVND (reference sequence). CDR3 in amino acids: CASSKVNLLDTQYF. The CDR3 nucleotides are TGTGCCAGTAGTAAAGTGAACCTATTGGATACGCAGTATTTT.

This clone was seen a few times. The chain recombines TRBV4-3 with TRBJ1-2; 7 bases are a match to TRBD1. The V and J ends lost 0 bases and 9 bases, in that order; junction bases with no gene match: 10. CDR1 and CDR2 from the germline V gene are LGHNA and YSLEER. CDR3 length equals 15 residues. The CDR3 bases are TGCGCCAGCAGCCAAGATTGGCCAGGGGGTTGGAGCTACACCTTC. Protein product: CASSQDWPGGWSYTF.

This clone was detected a few times. This chain connects TRBV9 to TRBJ2-1; 11 nucleotides agree with TRBD2. Germline assignment: CDR1 SGDLS and CDR2 YYNGEE. Trimming removed 1 base from V and 5 bases from J; junction bases left unmatched: 5. This CDR3 has 16 residues. The CDR3 protein is CASSVWLAGGHNEQFF. CDR3 in DNA: TGTGCCAGCAGCGTATGGCTAGCGGGGGGCCACAATGAGCAGTTCTTC.

This chain links TRBV9 with TRBJ2-7; D is ambiguous. Trimming took 0 bases from V and 3 from J, leaving 7 bases between them. The CDR3 consists of 13 residues. The germline gives CDR1 SGDLS, CDR2 YYNGEE. In nucleotides, the CDR3 is TGTGCCAGCAGCGTAGGCCCGAACTACGAGCAGTACTTC. Translating gives CASSVGPNYEQYF.

The chain links TRBV9 to TRBJ2-7; TRBD2 agrees at 7 bases. In germline, CDR1 is SGDLS, CDR2 YYNGEE. This CDR3 comprises 14 residues. V was clipped by 2 bases and J by 4 bases; unmatched bases: 6. The CDR3 DNA is TGTGCCAGCAGCGTTTCTAGCGGATCGTACGAGCAGTACTTC. Its protein is CASSVSSGSYEQYF.

This clone has a handful of counts. The V and J genes are TRBV14 and TRBJ2-7; D perhaps matches TRBD1 (5 bases). Between the trimmed V and J ends, which lost 5 bases and 3 bases, there was a span of 14 bases. Germline loops: CDR1 SGHDN, CDR2 FVKESK. This CDR3 has 14 amino acids. The CDR3 DNA reads as TGTGCCAGCAGCGTCGCTGGGGCTTACTACGAGCAGTACTTC. Protein: CASSVAGAYYEQYF.

The rearrangement uses TRBV4-2 and TRBJ2-7; maybe TRBD2 (6 bases). The ends were cut back, 4 bases at V and 5 bases at J, with 9 bases in the middle. The CDR3 is made up of 12 amino acids. From germline, CDR1 is LGHNA and CDR2 YNFKEQ. CDR3 protein: CASSRGGNEQYF. CDR3 nucleotides: TGTGCCAGCAGCCGAGGCGGGAACGAGCAGTACTTC.

V is TRBV6-1 and J is TRBJ2-1; 9 nucleotides agree with TRBD1. CDR3 size: 16 residues. Losses at the gene ends were 0 bases for V and 4 bases for J; bases not matched to a gene: 4. Germline loops: CDR1 MNHNS, CDR2 SASEGT. The CDR3 loop is CASSEARGQGYNEQFF. The CDR3, as DNA: TGTGCCAGCAGTGAAGCACGGGGACAGGGTTACAATGAGCAGTTCTTC.

V usage is TRBV4-1 and J usage is TRBJ1-5; 9 nucleotides line up with TRBD1. Germline V CDR1 and CDR2: MGHRA, YSYEKL. The CDR3 consists of 15 residues. V was clipped by 4 bases and J by 4 bases; unmatched bases: 5. CDR3 amino acids: CASSLGTGRNQPQHF. CDR3 bases: TGCGCCAGCAGCCTCGGGACAGGGAGGAATCAGCCCCAGCATTTT.

The chain is built from TRBV5-1 and TRBJ2-7; no reliable D call. Germline V gives CDR1 SGHRS, CDR2 YFSETQ. There are 16 residues in the CDR3. Trimming stripped 3 bases from V and 3 bases from J, with 19 bases between. CDR3 in DNA: TGCGCCAGCAGCTCCCTGATGAGTCCCTCCTACTACGAGCAGTACTTC. It encodes CASSSLMSPSYYEQYF.

The chain links TRBV18 to TRBJ1-5, with D hard to call. The germline V gene has CDR1 KGHSH and CDR2 LQKENI. The CDR3 contains 16 residues. The V end lost 3 bases, the J end lost 1 base, and 13 bases lay between the germline ends. The CDR3 sequence is CASSPIRTASNQPQHF. The CDR3 nucleotides read TGTGCCAGCTCACCCATCCGGACCGCGAGCAATCAGCCCCAGCATTTT.

This clone was counted between two and nine times. Additional DNA sequences in this sample encode the identical CDR3. The CDR3 sequence: CASSSRGLAAQETQYF. CDR3 bases: TGTGCCAGCAGCTCCAGGGGCCTAGCGGCACAAGAGACCCAGTACTTC. The V call is TRBV9, the J call TRBJ2-5, with a tentative D call TRBD2 (7 bases). Germline V gene sequence: CDR1 SGDLS, CDR2 YYNGEE. The CDR3 runs 16 residues. V dropped 4 bases and J dropped 2 bases, with 18 bases sitting between them. Looking up the rest from reference TRBV9 and TRBJ2-5 gives the full variable domain: DSGVTQTPKHLITATGQRVTLRCSPRSGDLSVYWYQQSLDQGLQFLIQYYNGEERAKGNILERFSAQQFPDLHSELNLSSLELGDSALYFCASSSRGLAAQETQYFGPGTRLLVL.